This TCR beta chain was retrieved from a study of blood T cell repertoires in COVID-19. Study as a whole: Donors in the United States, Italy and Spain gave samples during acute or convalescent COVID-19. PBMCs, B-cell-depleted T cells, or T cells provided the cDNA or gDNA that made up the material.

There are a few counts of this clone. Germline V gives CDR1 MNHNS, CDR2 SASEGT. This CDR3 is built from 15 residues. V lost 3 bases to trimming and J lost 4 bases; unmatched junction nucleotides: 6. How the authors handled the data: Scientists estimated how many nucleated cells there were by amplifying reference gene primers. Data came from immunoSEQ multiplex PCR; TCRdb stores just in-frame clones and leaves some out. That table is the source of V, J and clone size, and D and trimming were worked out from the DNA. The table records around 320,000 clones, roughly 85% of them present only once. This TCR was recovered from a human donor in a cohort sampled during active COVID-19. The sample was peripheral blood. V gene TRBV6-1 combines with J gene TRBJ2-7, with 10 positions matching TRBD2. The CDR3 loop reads CASSEASGGYYEQYF. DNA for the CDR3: TGTGCCAGCAGTGAGGCTAGCGGGGGATATTACGAGCAGTACTTC.